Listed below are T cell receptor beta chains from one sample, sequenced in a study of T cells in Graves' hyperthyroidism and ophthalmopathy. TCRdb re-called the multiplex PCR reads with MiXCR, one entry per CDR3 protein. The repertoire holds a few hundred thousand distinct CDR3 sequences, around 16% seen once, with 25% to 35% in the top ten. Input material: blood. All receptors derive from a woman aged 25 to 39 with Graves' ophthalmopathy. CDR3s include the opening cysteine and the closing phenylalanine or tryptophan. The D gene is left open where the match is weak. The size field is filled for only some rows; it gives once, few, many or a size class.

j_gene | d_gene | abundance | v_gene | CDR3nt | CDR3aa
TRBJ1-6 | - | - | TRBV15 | TGTGCCACCAGCAAGGACGCAAATTCACCCCTCCACTTT | CATSKDANSPLHF
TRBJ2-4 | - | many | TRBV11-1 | TGTGCCAGCAGCTTAAGGGCCCCGGGTATCTCAGGGAAAAACATTCAGTACTTC | CASSLRAPGISGKNIQYF
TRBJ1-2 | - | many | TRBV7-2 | TGTGCCAGCAGCTCAGGACAGACTGGCTACACCTTC | CASSSGQTGYTF
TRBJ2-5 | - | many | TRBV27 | TGTGCCAGCAGTTTAGTTTGGGGGAGCGAGGAGACCCAGTACTTC | CASSLVWGSEETQYF
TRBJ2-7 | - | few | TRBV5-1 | TGCGCCAGCAGCTGGGGCGGGACACTCTCATACGAGCAGTACTTC | CASSWGGTLSYEQYF
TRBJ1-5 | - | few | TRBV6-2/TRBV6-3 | TGTGCCAGCAGTTACTCTCGGTATCAGCCCCAGCATTTT | CASSYSRYQPQHF
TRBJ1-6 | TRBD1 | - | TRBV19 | TGTGCCAGTAGCCACCGGGGACAGGCGTATAATTCACCCCTCCACTTT | CASSHRGQAYNSPLHF
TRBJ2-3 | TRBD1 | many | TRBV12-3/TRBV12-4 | TGTGCCAGCAGGCAGGGGGTAGGCACAGATACGCAGTATTTT | CASRQGVGTDTQYF
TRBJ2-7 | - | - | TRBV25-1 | TGTGCCAGCAGTGATAGGGGGGGGACCTACGAGCAGTACTTC | CASSDRGGTYEQYF
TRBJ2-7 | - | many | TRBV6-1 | TGTGCCACAAACCCTGACGGCTACGAGCAGTACTTC | CATNPDGYEQYF
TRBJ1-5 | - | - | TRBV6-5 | TGTGCCAGCAGTTATGCAGGACTTAATCAGCCCCAGCATTTT | CASSYAGLNQPQHF
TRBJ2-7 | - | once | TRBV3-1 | TGTGCCAGCAGACAGGGCCAAAGCTCCTACGAGCAGTACTTC | CASRQGQSSYEQYF
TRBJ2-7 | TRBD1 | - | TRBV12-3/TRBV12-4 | TGTGCCAGCAGTTTAGACCGGGACAGCTACGAGCAGTACTTC | CASSLDRDSYEQYF
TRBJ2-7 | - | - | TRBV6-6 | TGTGCCAGCAGTTACTCGAGATGGAACTACGAGCAGTACTTC | CASSYSRWNYEQYF
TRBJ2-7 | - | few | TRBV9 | TGTGCCAGCAGCGTAGTGGCGGATAGCTCCTACGAGCAGTACTTC | CASSVVADSSYEQYF
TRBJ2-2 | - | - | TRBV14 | TGTGCCAGCAGCGACAACGGGGAGCTGTTTTTT | CASSDNGELFF
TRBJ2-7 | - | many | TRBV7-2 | TGTGCCACCAACGCCCCTTATCGCGGGTACGAGCAGTACTTC | CATNAPYRGYEQYF
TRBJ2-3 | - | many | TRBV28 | TGTGCCAGCAGCCCCTCCCAAGGCACAGATACGCAGTATTTT | CASSPSQGTDTQYF
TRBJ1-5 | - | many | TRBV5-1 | TGCGCCAGCAGCTTGGGTCGGCGGGATAGCAATCAGCCCCAGCATTTT | CASSLGRRDSNQPQHF
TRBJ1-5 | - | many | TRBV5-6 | TGTGCCAGCAGCTTGTTTGCGGGGGTTAGCAATCAGCCCCAGCATTTT | CASSLFAGVSNQPQHF
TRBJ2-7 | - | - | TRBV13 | TGTGCCAGCAGCTTTCTAGACGGGAACTACGAGCAGTACTTC | CASSFLDGNYEQYF
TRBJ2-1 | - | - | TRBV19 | TGTGCCAGTAGTATAGTGGGTAGCGGAGGAACCTACAATGAGCAGTTCTTC | CASSIVGSGGTYNEQFF
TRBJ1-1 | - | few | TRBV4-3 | TGCGCCAGCAGCCAGACAGCGGAAAACACTGAAGCTTTCTTT | CASSQTAENTEAFF
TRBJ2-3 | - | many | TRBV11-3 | TGTGCCAGCAGCTTAAAACAGGGTGGGAGCGGCACAGATACGCAGTATTTT | CASSLKQGGSGTDTQYF
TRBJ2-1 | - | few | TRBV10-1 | TGCGCCAGCGGGGCCATAGGGAGGAATGAGCAGTTCTTC | CASGAIGRNEQFF
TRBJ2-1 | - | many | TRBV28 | TGTGCCAGCAGTACTCAATTCTTCACTGGGAATGAGCAGTTCTTC | CASSTQFFTGNEQFF
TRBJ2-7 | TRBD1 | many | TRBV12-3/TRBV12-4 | TGTGCCAGCAGTTTAGCGAGGTTGGGACAGGGGAGGTACGAGCAGTACTTC | CASSLARLGQGRYEQYF
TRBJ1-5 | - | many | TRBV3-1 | TGTGCCAGCAGCCAAGATACCTTCCAGCCCCAGCATTTT | CASSQDTFQPQHF
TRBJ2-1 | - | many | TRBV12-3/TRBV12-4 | TGTGCCAGCAGCTTCGGACCGACCTACAATGAGCAGTTCTTC | CASSFGPTYNEQFF
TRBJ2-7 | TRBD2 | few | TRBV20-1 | TGCAGTGCTAGAGATTTAGCGGGGGTCTCCTACGAGCAGTACTTC | CSARDLAGVSYEQYF
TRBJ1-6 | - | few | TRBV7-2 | TGTGCCAGCAGCTTACTTCCTCCGGGCCCCTATAATTCACCCCTCCACTTT | CASSLLPPGPYNSPLHF
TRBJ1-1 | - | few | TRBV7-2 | TGTGCCAGCAGCTTAGAACCGGGAGTGGGGATGAACACTGAAGCTTTCTTT | CASSLEPGVGMNTEAFF
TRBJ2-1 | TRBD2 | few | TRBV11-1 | TGTGCCAGCAGCATTAGCGGGATCGACAATGAGCAGTTCTTC | CASSISGIDNEQFF
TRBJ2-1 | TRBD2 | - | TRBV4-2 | TGTGCCAGCAGCCAAGAACAAGCGGGAGCGAATGAGCAGTTCTTC | CASSQEQAGANEQFF
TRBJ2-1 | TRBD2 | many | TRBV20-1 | TGCAGTGCCCGACAGCTAGCGGGAAACTCCTACAATGAGCAGTTCTTC | CSARQLAGNSYNEQFF
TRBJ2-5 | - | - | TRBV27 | TGTGCCAGCACCTTACTCCAAAGGGGCAGTGTAGGGGAGACCCAGTACTTC | CASTLLQRGSVGETQYF
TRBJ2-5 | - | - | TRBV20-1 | TGCAGTGCTAGGCGACTCGACGAGACTAGTGGGACCCAGTACTTC | CSARRLDETSGTQYF